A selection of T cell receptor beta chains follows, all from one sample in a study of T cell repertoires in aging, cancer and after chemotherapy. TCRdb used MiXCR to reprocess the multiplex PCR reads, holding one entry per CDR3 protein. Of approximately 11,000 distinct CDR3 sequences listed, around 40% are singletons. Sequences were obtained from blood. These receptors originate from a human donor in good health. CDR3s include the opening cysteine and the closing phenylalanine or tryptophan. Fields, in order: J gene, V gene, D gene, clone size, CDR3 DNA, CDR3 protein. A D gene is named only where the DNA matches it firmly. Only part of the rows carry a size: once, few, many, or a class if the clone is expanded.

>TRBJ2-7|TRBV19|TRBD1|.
TGTGCCAGTAGTACCCGGGACAGGGTCTACGAGCAGTACTTC
CASSTRDRVYEQYF
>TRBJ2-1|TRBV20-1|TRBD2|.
TGCAGTGCTCAGCGAACAGGACTAGCGGGAGGAGGGGAGCAGTTCTTC
CSAQRTGLAGGGEQFF
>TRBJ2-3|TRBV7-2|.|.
TGTGCCAGCAGCTTATACGCAGGGGGGAACACAGATACGCAGTATTTT
CASSLYAGGNTDTQYF
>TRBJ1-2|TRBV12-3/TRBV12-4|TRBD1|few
TGTGCCAGCAGATACCGGACAGGGACTAACTATGGCTACACCTTC
CASRYRTGTNYGYTF
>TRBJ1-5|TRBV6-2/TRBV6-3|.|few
TGTGCCAGCAGTTACTCGGGAAGGGGGTTCAATCAGCCCCAGCATTTT
CASSYSGRGFNQPQHF
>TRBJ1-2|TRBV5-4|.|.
TGTGCCAGCAGCAGGGACGGTGGCTACACCTTC
CASSRDGGYTF
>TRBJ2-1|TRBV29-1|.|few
TGCAGCGTTGAACAGGGTTACAATGAGCAGTTCTTC
CSVEQGYNEQFF
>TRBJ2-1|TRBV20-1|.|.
TGCAGTGCCAAGAGAGGTGACGGCGGAGTGGGGATCTTC
CSAKRGDGGVGIF
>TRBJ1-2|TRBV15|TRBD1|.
TGTGCCACCAGCAGTCCTCGGACAGGGGTTGGCTACACCTTC
CATSSPRTGVGYTF
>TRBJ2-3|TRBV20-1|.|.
TGCAGTGCTACTCAGGGGACACTCACAGATACGCAGTATTTT
CSATQGTLTDTQYF
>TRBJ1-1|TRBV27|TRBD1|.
TGTGCCAGCAGTTTAAGGGGGCGGGGAGGGGTCTACACTGAAGCTTTCTTT
CASSLRGRGGVYTEAFF
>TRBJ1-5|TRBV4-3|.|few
TGCGCCAGCAGCCAAGACCTGTCAGGGACTCAGCCCCAGCATTTT
CASSQDLSGTQPQHF
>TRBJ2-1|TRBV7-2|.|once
TGTGCCAGCAGCTTAGATCCTCATAATGAGCAGTTCTTC
CASSLDPHNEQFF
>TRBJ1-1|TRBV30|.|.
TGTGCCTGCCTAAACCAGGGACGAACTGAAGCTTTCTTT
CACLNQGRTEAFF
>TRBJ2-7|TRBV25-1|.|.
TGTGCCAGCAGCCCTTCAGACAGGAGCTACGAGCAGTACTTC
CASSPSDRSYEQYF
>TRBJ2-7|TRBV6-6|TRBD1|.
TGTGCCAGCAGTTACGAGGCCAGGGGGCGTGAGCAGTACTTC
CASSYEARGREQYF
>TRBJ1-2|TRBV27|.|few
TGTGCCAGCAGTCCCAGTCCCAGGGGCTATGGCTACACCTTC
CASSPSPRGYGYTF
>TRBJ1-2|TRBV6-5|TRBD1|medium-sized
TGTGCCAGCAGTTACGTACAGGGGGCTAACTATGGCTACACCTTC
CASSYVQGANYGYTF
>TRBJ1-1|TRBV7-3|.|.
TGTGCCAGCAGCTTAGGCCAGGCGGGCACTGAAGCTTTCTTT
CASSLGQAGTEAFF